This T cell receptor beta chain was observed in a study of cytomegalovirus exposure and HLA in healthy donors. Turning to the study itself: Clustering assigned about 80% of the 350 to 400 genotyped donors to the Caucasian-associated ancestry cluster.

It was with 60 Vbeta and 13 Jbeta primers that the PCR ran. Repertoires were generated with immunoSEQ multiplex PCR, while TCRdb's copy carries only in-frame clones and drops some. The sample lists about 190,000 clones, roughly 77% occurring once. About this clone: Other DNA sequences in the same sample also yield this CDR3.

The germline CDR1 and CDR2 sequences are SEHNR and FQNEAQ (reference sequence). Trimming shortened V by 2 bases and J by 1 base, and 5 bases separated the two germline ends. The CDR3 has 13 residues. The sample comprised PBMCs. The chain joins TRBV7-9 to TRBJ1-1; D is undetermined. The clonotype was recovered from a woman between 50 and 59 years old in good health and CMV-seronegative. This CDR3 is CASSLSGNTEAFF. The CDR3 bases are TGTGCCAGCAGCTTATCAGGGAACACTGAAGCTTTCTTT.